The clone carrying this T cell receptor (beta chain) was seen repeatedly, ten times or more. This entry belongs to a study of T-cell reconstitution after alpha-beta-depleted transplantation in children. Unique molecular identifiers featured in how the TCRbeta library was prepared. One entry per CDR3 protein results from TCRdb running MiXCR on the PCR reads. The data hold 190,000 or so distinct CDR3 sequences, with 14% to 15% observed a single time. This clonotype was obtained from a human donor who donated a stem cell graft to a child with acute lymphoblastic leukemia. The specimen comprised PBMCs from the stem cell graft donor, sampled from the stem cell graft.

The CDR3 DNA reads TGCAGTGCTAGAGATATGGCCTACTCCTACGAGCAGTACTTC. Translating gives CSARDMAYSYEQYF. The chain employs TRBV20-1 and TRBJ2-7; D ambiguous. The V end lost 0 bases, the J end lost 0 bases, and 9 bases lay between the germline ends. Germline CDR1 and CDR2: DFQATT and SNEGSKA (reference sequence). The CDR3 sequence is 14 residues long.